The source of this T cell receptor beta chain is a study of T-cell reconstitution after alpha-beta-depleted transplantation in children. CDR1 and CDR2 (germline): SGHVS, FQNEAQ. Unmatched junction bases numbered 9, after V lost 4 bases and J lost 8 bases. The CDR3 runs 16 residues. Unique molecular identifiers were incorporated into the prepared TCRbeta library. Each CDR3 protein is one row after TCRdb ran MiXCR on the PCR reads. This sample carries about 610,000 distinct CDR3 sequences, 10% of them seen once, and the ten largest clones take 4%. This material consisted of PBMCs from the stem cell graft donor, taken from the stem cell graft. This sequence originates from a human donor who donated a stem cell graft to a child with acute myeloid leukemia. The J gene is TRBJ1-6, the V gene TRBV7-8; 9 bases are shared with TRBD1. CDR3 loop: CASSSDGQGKHSPLHF. CDR3 DNA: TGTGCCAGCAGCTCCGATGGACAGGGGAAGCATTCACCCCTCCACTTT.